The next 4 T cell receptor beta chains were all read from a single sample in a study of blood T cell repertoires in COVID-19. Libraries were prepared by immunoSEQ multiplex PCR; TCRdb keeps only in-frame clonotypes and omits some of them. The profile shows roughly 190,000 clones, around 83% of them singletons. The sample taken for sequencing was PBMCs or T cells enriched from blood (not recorded which). Receptors were obtained from a woman aged 40 to 50 in a cohort exposed to, infected with or recovered from COVID-19 (not recorded which).

Only one count was recorded for this clone. The J gene is TRBJ2-3, the V gene TRBV10-3, with D possibly TRBD2 on 6 matching bases. The length of the CDR3 is 20 residues. Looked up from germline, CDR1 is ENHRY and CDR2 is SYGVKD. V was shortened by 6 bases and J by 5 bases, with 33 bases between the two germline ends. The CDR3 coding sequence is TGTGCCATCAGCGCCTTGGGGAATCGGACCTCCCTGGAGGGCGGAGATACGCAGTATTTT. Translation gives CAISALGNRTSLEGGDTQYF.

This clone was detected a few times. The rearrangement links TRBV28 to TRBJ1-2; D not resolved. The CDR3 spans 13 residues. CDR1 is MDHEN and CDR2 is SYDVKM in the germline V gene. V lost 4 bases and J 6 bases, leaving 12 bases between the germline ends. This chain's CDR3 is CASSSYFQDGYTF. In DNA, the CDR3 is TGTGCCAGCAGTTCATATTTCCAGGATGGCTACACCTTC.

The chain carries TRBV6-1 and TRBJ2-2, with TRBD2 matching 9 bases. The germline gives CDR1 MNHNS, CDR2 SASEGT. The CDR3 runs to 15 residues. The trim removed 2 bases at V and 11 bases at J, leaving 9 bases unmatched. Here the CDR3 DNA reads TGTGCCAGCAGTGAACTACCTAGCGGGGCCCGAGAGCTGTTTTTT. It yields the protein CASSELPSGARELFF.

V usage is TRBV7-9 and J usage is TRBJ1-2, with 9 nucleotides matching TRBD1. Losses at the gene ends were 8 bases for V and 5 bases for J; bases not matched to a gene: 6. The CDR3 is 13 amino acids. CDR1 and CDR2 from the germline V gene are SEHNR and FQNEAQ (reference sequence). The CDR3 DNA follows: TGTGCCAGCTCTCGGACAGGGGAATATGGCTACACCTTC. It translates to CASSRTGEYGYTF.